The clone carrying this T cell receptor (beta chain) was found once. Its matching antigen is unknown. The sample belongs to a study of cytomegalovirus exposure and HLA in healthy donors. Notes on the study in general: Later on, analysis showed that most CMV-associated TCR beta chains appeared to be HLA-restricted. Cytomegalovirus-associated TCR beta chains were listed, numbering 164.

PCR used 60 Vbeta primers and 13 Jbeta primers. Generated by immunoSEQ multiplex PCR, the TCRdb table keeps only in-frame clones and is missing some. The top ten hold 4% to 4.5% of the sample, which has 150,000 or so clones, roughly 80% seen once. Germline CDR1 reads SNHLY; CDR2 reads FYNNEI. Between the trimmed V and J ends, which lost 0 bases and 11 bases, there was a span of 13 bases. The CDR3 covers 13 residues. The V call is TRBV2, the J call TRBJ1-1, with D hard to call. The sequence derives from a woman in her thirties or forties in good health and CMV-seronegative. Sequenced input: PBMCs. CDR3 nucleotide sequence: TGTGCCAGCAGTGAAGCTGCACCCACGGGGGCTTTCTTT. Its translation: CASSEAAPTGAFF.